This is a list of T cell receptor beta chains from one sample in a study of molecular identifiers for immune sequencing clone quantification. MiXCR was run by TCRdb on the PCR reads, yielding one entry per CDR3 protein. Of approximately 550,000 distinct CDR3 sequences listed, 20% to 25% are singletons. Sequencing used naive CD8+ T cells from blood, with Jurkat cell RNA spiked in. The receptor source for this set is a human donor in good health. Some libraries in this study had Jurkat cell RNA spiked in. CDR3s include the opening cysteine and the closing phenylalanine or tryptophan. The D gene is left open where the match is weak. Clone size is given for some rows only: seen once, a few or many times, or a class if the clone is expanded.

TRBV12-3/TRBV12-4	-	many	TRBJ1-4	TGTGCCAGCAGTGTGAAGTCTTTTAATGAAAAACTGTTTTTT	CASSVKSFNEKLFF
TRBV19	TRBD1	-	TRBJ2-3	TGTGCCAGTAGCAATGCCGGACAGGGTCACCCAGATATGCAGTATTTT	CASSNAGQGHPDMQYF
TRBV7-9	-	many	TRBJ2-5	TGTGCCAGCAGCCACCCCGACTGGATAGAGACCCAGTACTTC	CASSHPDWIETQYF
TRBV7-9	-	few	TRBJ2-3	TGTGCCAGCAGCTTAGCTAGTGCTGGTGATACGCAGTATTTT	CASSLASAGDTQYF
TRBV30	-	many	TRBJ2-1	TGTGCCTGGAGTGTACCCGGGAGTGGCAATGAGCAGTTCTTC	CAWSVPGSGNEQFF
TRBV27	TRBD2	-	TRBJ2-3	TGTGCCAGCAGCCATTTAGCGGGGGACCGCCCAGATACGCAGTATTTT	CASSHLAGDRPDTQYF
TRBV28	TRBD2	-	TRBJ2-2	TGTGCCAGCAGGAGTCGACTAGCGGGAGAGTTCGGGGAGCTGTTTTTT	CASRSRLAGEFGELFF
TRBV18	-	-	TRBJ2-3	TGTGCCAGCTCACCACCTGGAGAGGATACGCAGTATTTT	CASSPPGEDTQYF
TRBV5-3	-	-	TRBJ2-3	TGTGCCAGCAGCTGGGGGACAAGAGCGAGCACAGATATGCAGTATTTT	CASSWGTRASTDMQYF
TRBV12-3/TRBV12-4	TRBD2	many	TRBJ2-3	TGTGCCAGCAGTTTAGTGGGTGGCGGGGGGGCGAAAGATACGCAGTATTTT	CASSLVGGGGAKDTQYF
TRBV19	-	few	TRBJ1-1	TGTGCCAGTACGATCCCCGTTGGGGGCCCCAACGAAGCTTTCTTT	CASTIPVGGPNEAFF
TRBV3-1	-	-	TRBJ2-7	TGTGCCAGCAGCCAAGAAATTGGGGTATCCGGCGAGCAGTACTTC	CASSQEIGVSGEQYF
TRBV5-1	TRBD2	many	TRBJ2-5	TGCGCCAGCAGCGAATCGGGACTAGCTCTAGAAGAGACCCAGTACTTC	CASSESGLALEETQYF
TRBV9	-	-	TRBJ2-2	TGTGCCAGCAGCGTAGACGCGGGGCAGGGCACCGGGGAGCTGTTTTTT	CASSVDAGQGTGELFF
TRBV5-4	-	-	TRBJ2-7	TGTGCCAGCAGCTCGGGGCTTGGATTCTACGAGCAGTACTTC	CASSSGLGFYEQYF
TRBV7-9	-	many	TRBJ2-4	TGTGCCAGCAGCTTAGCGGCGGCGGCCATTCAGTACTTC	CASSLAAAAIQYF
TRBV5-6	-	once	TRBJ1-5	TGTGCCGGCAGCTTGGGTAATCAGCCCCAGCATTTT	CAGSLGNQPQHF
TRBV9	-	many	TRBJ1-1	TGTGCCAGCAGCGTAGGAGACACCGGGACTGAAGCTTTCTTT	CASSVGDTGTEAFF
TRBV7-9	-	few	TRBJ1-2	TGTGCCAGCAGCTCTTCCGGGACACCAACCCTTAACTATGGCTACACCTTC	CASSSSGTPTLNYGYTF
TRBV2	-	few	TRBJ1-2	TGTGCCAGCAGTGAACCGGACAAATGGTATGGCTACACCTTC	CASSEPDKWYGYTF
TRBV30	TRBD1	few	TRBJ2-7	TGTGCCTGGGCCCTGGGACAGGGGTTGTCCTACGAGCAGTACTTC	CAWALGQGLSYEQYF
TRBV6-5	-	many	TRBJ2-5	TGTGCCAGCAGTTACTCGTGGGGTAACCCGGGTGAGACCCAGTACTTC	CASSYSWGNPGETQYF
TRBV7-9	-	-	TRBJ2-5	TGTGCCAGCAGCTCACCGCCACGGAATCTCGCGGGGGCGGAGACCCAGTACTTC	CASSSPPRNLAGAETQYF
TRBV6-2/TRBV6-3	TRBD2	-	TRBJ2-5	TGTGCCAGCAGTTACGCGGGAGGAAGCCAAGAGACCCAGTACTTC	CASSYAGGSQETQYF
TRBV12-3/TRBV12-4	-	-	TRBJ2-4	TGTGCCAGCCGTTTAGGCAGTAACAAAAACATTCAGTACTTC	CASRLGSNKNIQYF
TRBV19	TRBD2	few	TRBJ2-1	TGTGCCAGTAGTATATCCAGCGGGAGCCGGGAGCAGTTCTTC	CASSISSGSREQFF
TRBV27	-	few	TRBJ2-3	TGTGCCAGCACCTCAACGACTGTATCAGGCCCAGATACGCAGTATTTT	CASTSTTVSGPDTQYF
TRBV7-2	-	many	TRBJ2-7	TGTGCCAGCAGCGCAAGAGGGCAGGTCGAGCAGTACTTC	CASSARGQVEQYF
TRBV6-5	TRBD2	few	TRBJ2-7	TGTGCCAGCAGTTATACTAGCGGGAGTAACGAGCAGTACTTC	CASSYTSGSNEQYF
TRBV6-2/TRBV6-3	-	many	TRBJ2-3	TGTGCCAGCAGTTACTCACCAGATACGCAGTATTTT	CASSYSPDTQYF
TRBV6-6	-	-	TRBJ2-1	TGTGCCAGCAGTTACCTGGACAATGAGCAGTTCTTC	CASSYLDNEQFF
TRBV27	-	few	TRBJ2-7	TGTGCCAGCAGTTTAGGGGCCGTCTCCTACGAGCAGTACTTC	CASSLGAVSYEQYF
TRBV5-8	TRBD2	-	TRBJ2-3	TGTGCCAGCAGCGCGGGACTATACACAGATACGCAGTATTTT	CASSAGLYTDTQYF
TRBV9	-	many	TRBJ1-1	TGTGCCAGCAGCGTAGAAACAGGGATGAACACTGAAGCTTTCTTT	CASSVETGMNTEAFF
TRBV19	TRBD1	-	TRBJ2-5	TGTGCCAGTAACCCGGGACAGGGGGTAGAGACCCAGTACTTC	CASNPGQGVETQYF
TRBV28	-	-	TRBJ2-7	TGTGCCAGCAGTTTATTAGGGTTCACCGGCGAGCAGTACTTC	CASSLLGFTGEQYF
TRBV28	-	many	TRBJ1-1	TGTGCCAGCAGTTTGGGGGCTATTCCTACTGAAGCTTTCTTT	CASSLGAIPTEAFF
TRBV27	TRBD1	few	TRBJ1-5	TGTGCCAGCAGCCCTGGGACAGGGGGCAGCGCGGGGGCGCAGAAGCCCCAGCATTTT	CASSPGTGGSAGAQKPQHF
TRBV7-9	TRBD2	many	TRBJ2-1	TGTGCCAGCAGCCAAATGGGCGGGGGGAGCCGTGAGCAGTTCTTC	CASSQMGGGSREQFF
TRBV9	-	many	TRBJ2-5	TGTGCCAGCAGCTCCCTTTTTATGGGGCAAGAGACCCAGTACTTC	CASSSLFMGQETQYF
TRBV24-1	-	many	TRBJ2-7	TGTGCCACCAGTGATTTGAGTCGGTCCCACGAGCAGTACTTC	CATSDLSRSHEQYF
TRBV14	-	-	TRBJ2-7	TGTGCCAGCAGCCAAAAAACAATGAGGACAAGCTCCTACGAGCAGTACTTC	CASSQKTMRTSSYEQYF